This T cell receptor beta chain was captured in a study of blood T cell repertoires in COVID-19. TCRdb's table, derived via immunoSEQ multiplex PCR, lists solely in-frame clones and lacks some. Among 130,000 to 150,000 clones, over 70% were seen once, and the ten largest hold about 9%. The CDR3 sequence is 16 residues long. V was clipped by 3 bases and J by 5 bases; unmatched bases: 12. Germline loops: CDR1 SGHAT, CDR2 FQDESV (reference sequence). The source is a man aged 45-65 years with active or convalescent COVID-19. The sequenced sample was peripheral blood. The V gene is TRBV11-1, the J gene TRBJ2-7; 8 bases are shared with TRBD2. The CDR3 DNA reads TGTGCCAGCAGCTTGTCCGGGAACACGGGGGGGGACGAGCAGTACTTC. This sequence encodes CASSLSGNTGGDEQYF.